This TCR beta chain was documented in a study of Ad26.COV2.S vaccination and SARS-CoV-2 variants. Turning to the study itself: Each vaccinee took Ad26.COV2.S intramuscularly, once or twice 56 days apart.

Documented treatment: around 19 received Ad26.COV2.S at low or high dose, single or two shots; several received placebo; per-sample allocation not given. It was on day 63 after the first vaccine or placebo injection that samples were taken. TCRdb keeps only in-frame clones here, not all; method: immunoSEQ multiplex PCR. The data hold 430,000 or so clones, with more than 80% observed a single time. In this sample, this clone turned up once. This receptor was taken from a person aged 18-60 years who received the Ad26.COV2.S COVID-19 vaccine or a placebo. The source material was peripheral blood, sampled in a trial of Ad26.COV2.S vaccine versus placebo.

This chain's CDR3 is CAISEEVPWGYTF. In DNA form, the CDR3 reads TGTGCCATCAGTGAGGAGGTCCCATGGGGCTACACCTTC. This rearrangement joins TRBV10-3 to TRBJ1-2; no definite D call. The germline CDR1 and CDR2 sequences are ENHRY and SYGVKD. Between the trimmed V and J ends, which lost 2 bases and 8 bases, there was a span of 12 bases. The CDR3 sequence is 13 residues long.